This TCR beta chain emerged from a study of blood T cell repertoires in COVID-19. Overall study context: The United States, Italy and Spain provided the acute and convalescent COVID-19 samples. T cells, B-cell-depleted T cells, or PBMCs provided the cDNA or gDNA that served as material.

Sequencing was performed with immunoSEQ multiplex PCR; in TCRdb, only in-frame clones are kept and a portion is missing. The data contain hundreds of thousands of clones, 86% of them singletons. The sequenced sample consisted of peripheral blood. The clonotype comes from a woman between 25 and 40 years old with active or convalescent COVID-19.

The CDR3 is CASSIVAGSSYEQYF. CDR3 nucleotide sequence: TGTGCCAGTAGTATTGTAGCGGGGAGCTCCTACGAGCAGTACTTC. The chain couples TRBV19 to TRBJ2-7; 8 bases match TRBD2. The V and J ends lost 3 bases and 0 bases, in that order; junction bases with no gene match: 4. CDR1 is LNHDA, CDR2 SQIVND, per germline (reference sequence). This CDR3 comprises 15 residues.